This T cell receptor (beta chain) was profiled in a study of blood T cell repertoires in COVID-19. Study details: PBMCs, B-cell-depleted T cells, or T cells were the source of the cDNA or gDNA that made up the material.

Sequencing used immunoSEQ multiplex PCR; TCRdb keeps in-frame clones, though not all of them. The table has 200,000 to 250,000 clones, about nine tenths seen once. Germline V CDR1 and CDR2: LGHNA, YNFKEQ. Trimming removed 1 base from V and 2 bases from J, with 11 bases in between. The CDR3 runs 15 residues. This sequence was found in a woman in her sixties with acute or convalescent COVID-19. The rearrangement uses TRBV4-2 and TRBJ2-5; TRBD1 might be the D (6 bases). Sequenced: peripheral blood. The CDR3 sequence is CASSQVGTGQETQYF. In nucleotides, the CDR3 is TGTGCCAGCAGCCAAGTCGGTACAGGGCAAGAGACCCAGTACTTC.